This TCR beta chain is drawn from a study of T cell clonality in common variable immunodeficiency. TCRdb's copy holds only in-frame clones and misses some; the assay was immunoSEQ multiplex PCR. In total the sample includes tens of thousands of clones, none of them seen once. Study-wide results and limits: Common variable immunodeficiency TCR beta sequences reportedly had fewer deletions and N-nucleotide insertions.

This CDR3 is 14 amino acids long. Deletions cut 4 bases from V and 4 bases from J, with 12 bases between. Per the germline V gene, CDR1 is SGHVS and CDR2 is FNYEAQ. About this clone itself: The antigen remains unidentified. The CDR3 end lies 3 residues beyond the end of the read and is filled in from the germline J gene.

The CVID group had about 14 females and 25 to 30 males, mean age 40. Patients and controls were mostly of Caucasian heritage. CVID subjects were neither ill nor on immunomodulatory or immunosuppressive medication at sampling. The chain has TRBV7-6 and TRBJ2-3; D is possibly TRBD2 (7 bases). The sequence was collected from a human donor with common variable immunodeficiency. Input material: peripheral blood mononuclear cells. The CDR3 DNA, read in part, is TGTGCCAGCAGCTGGGGGGGGGCGGCAGATACG. This codes for CASSWGGAADT. The whole CDR3 region reads CASSWGGAADTQYF. The full variable domain, completed using reference TRBV7-6 and TRBJ2-3, is GAGVSQSPRYKVTKRGQDVALRCDPISGHVSLYWYRQALGQGPEFLTYFNYEAQQDKSGLPNDRFSAERPEGSISTLTIQRTEQRDSAMYRCASSWGGAADTQYFGPGTRLTVL.